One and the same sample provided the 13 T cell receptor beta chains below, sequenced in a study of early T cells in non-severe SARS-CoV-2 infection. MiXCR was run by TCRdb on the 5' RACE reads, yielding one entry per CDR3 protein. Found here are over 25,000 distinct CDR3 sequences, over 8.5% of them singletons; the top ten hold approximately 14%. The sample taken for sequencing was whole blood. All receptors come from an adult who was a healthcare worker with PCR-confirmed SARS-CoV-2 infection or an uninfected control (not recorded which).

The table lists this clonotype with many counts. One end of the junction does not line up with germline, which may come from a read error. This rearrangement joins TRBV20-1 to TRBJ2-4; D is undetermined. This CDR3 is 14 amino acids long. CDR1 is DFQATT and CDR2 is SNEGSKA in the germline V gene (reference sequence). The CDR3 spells CSARSTLAKNIQYF. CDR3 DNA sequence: TGCAGCGCTAGGTCCACACTAGCCAAAAACATTCAGTACTTC.

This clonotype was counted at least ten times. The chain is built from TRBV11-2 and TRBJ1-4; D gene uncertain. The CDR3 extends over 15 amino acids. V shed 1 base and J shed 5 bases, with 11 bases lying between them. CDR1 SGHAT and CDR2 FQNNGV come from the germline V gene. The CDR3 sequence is CASSLGWQYNEKLFF. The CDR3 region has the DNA TGTGCCAGCAGCTTAGGCTGGCAGTACAATGAAAAACTGTTTTTT.

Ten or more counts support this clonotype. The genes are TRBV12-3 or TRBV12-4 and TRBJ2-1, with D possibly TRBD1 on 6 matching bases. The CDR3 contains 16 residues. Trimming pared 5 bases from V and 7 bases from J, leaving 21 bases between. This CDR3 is CASSPPSTGFRNEQFF. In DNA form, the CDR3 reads TGTGCCAGCAGTCCCCCATCAACAGGGTTTAGGAATGAGCAGTTCTTC.

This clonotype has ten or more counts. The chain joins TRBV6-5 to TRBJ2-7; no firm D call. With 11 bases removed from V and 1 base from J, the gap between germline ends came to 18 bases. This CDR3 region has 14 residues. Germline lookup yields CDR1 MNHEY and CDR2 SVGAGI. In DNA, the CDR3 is TGTGCCGCCTCCCCCCGCTTAGGATCCTACGAGCAGTACTTC. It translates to CAASPRLGSYEQYF.

In nucleotides, the CDR3 is TGTGCCAGCAGTTACTCGCGCGGAGGAGTGCGGGGAGATACGCAGTATTTT. It yields the protein CASSYSRGGVRGDTQYF. The chain employs TRBV6-6 and TRBJ2-3, with a weak D call TRBD2 (6 bases). The ends were cut back, 0 bases at V and 5 bases at J, with 18 bases in the middle. The CDR3 has 17 amino acids. CDR1 and CDR2 from the germline V gene are MNHNY and SVGAGI (reference sequence).

The CDR3 nucleotides read TGTGCCAGCCTGCAACTATCGTGGTCAGGGTCTTCCTCTGGGGCCAACGTCCTGACTTTC. Translated, it gives CASLQLSWSGSSSGANVLTF. The rearrangement joins TRBV2 to TRBJ2-6, with D maybe TRBD1 (5 bases). The CDR3 has 20 amino acids. CDR1 and CDR2 from the germline V gene are SNHLY and FYNNEI. The V end was cut by 8 bases, the J end by 0 bases, with 26 bases between.

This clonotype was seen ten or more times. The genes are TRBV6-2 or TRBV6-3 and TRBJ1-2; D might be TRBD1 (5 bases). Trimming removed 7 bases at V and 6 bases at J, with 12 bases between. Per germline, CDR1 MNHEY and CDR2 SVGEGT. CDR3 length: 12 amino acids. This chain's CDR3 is CASTTGTHGYTF. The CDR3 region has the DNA TGTGCCAGCACCACCGGGACCCATGGCTACACCTTC.

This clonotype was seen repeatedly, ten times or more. CDR3 DNA: TGCGCCAGCAGTCCCTCCCTCGGGGGCCAAGAGACCCAGTACTTC. Translation gives CASSPSLGGQETQYF. This chain uses TRBV5-1 with TRBJ2-5; D perhaps matches TRBD2 (6 bases). V was trimmed by 5 bases and J by 1 base, leaving 15 bases between them. This CDR3 comprises 15 residues. Germline assignment: CDR1 SGHRS and CDR2 YFSETQ.

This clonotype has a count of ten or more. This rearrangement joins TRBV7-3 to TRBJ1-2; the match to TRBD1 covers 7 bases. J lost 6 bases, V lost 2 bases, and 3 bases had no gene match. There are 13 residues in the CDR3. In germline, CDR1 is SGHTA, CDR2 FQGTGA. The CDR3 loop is CASSLRGGDGYTF. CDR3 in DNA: TGTGCCAGCAGCTTACGAGGGGGCGATGGCTACACCTTC.

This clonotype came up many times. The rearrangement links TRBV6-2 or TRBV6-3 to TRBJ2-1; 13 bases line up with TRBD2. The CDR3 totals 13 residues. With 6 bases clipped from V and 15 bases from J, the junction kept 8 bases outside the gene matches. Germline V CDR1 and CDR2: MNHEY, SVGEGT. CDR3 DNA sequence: TGTGCCAGCAGCCGCTCGACTAGCGGGGGGTGGTTCTTC. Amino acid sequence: CASSRSTSGGWFF.

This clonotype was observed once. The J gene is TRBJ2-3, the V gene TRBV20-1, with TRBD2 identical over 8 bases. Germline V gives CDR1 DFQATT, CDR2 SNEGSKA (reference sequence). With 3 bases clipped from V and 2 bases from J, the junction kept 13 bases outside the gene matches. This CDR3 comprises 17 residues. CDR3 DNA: TGCAGTGCTAGCCCCCCGGCAGCGGGGGAGATCACAGATACGCAGTATTTT. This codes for CSASPPAAGEITDTQYF.

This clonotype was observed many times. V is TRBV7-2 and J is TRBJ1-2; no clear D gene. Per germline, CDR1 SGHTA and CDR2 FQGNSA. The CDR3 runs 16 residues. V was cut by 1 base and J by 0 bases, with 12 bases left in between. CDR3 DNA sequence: TGTGCCAGCAGCTTAGGGAGTTTCTTAGCTAACTATGGCTACACCTTC. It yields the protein CASSLGSFLANYGYTF.

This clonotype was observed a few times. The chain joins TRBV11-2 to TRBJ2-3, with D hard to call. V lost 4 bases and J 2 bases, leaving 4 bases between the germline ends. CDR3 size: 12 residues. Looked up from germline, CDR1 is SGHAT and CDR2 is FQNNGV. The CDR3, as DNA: TGTGCCAGCAGCTCCTACACAGATACGCAGTATTTT. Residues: CASSSYTDTQYF. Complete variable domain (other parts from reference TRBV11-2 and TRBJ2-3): EAGVAQSPRYKIIEKRQSVAFWCNPISGHATLYWYQQILGQGPKLLIQFQNNGVVDDSQLPKDRFSAERLKGVDSTLKIQPAKLEDSAVYLCASSSYTDTQYFGPGTRLTVL.